This T cell receptor beta chain was identified in a study of CXCR3-negative and CXCR3-positive naive CD8 T cells (dated by TCRdb to between 2018 and 2020). Background on the whole study: In total, about 130 million TRB reads were obtained, which works out to roughly 1.5 +/- 0.3 million reads per library. For the TRBV-TRBJ cluster analysis, the naive subsets came from a handful of donors, while the memory cells came from 3 donors. The diversity and physicochemical repertoire analyses included ten to eleven donors pooled from two independent experiments.

Each CD8+ T cell subset was flow-sorted in triplicate, with roughly 300,000 cells per subset placed directly into RLT lysis buffer. To exclude memory contaminants, naive CD8+ T cells were stringently defined as CD45RO-CCR7+CD27+CD95-. Standard density gradient centrifugation was used to isolate peripheral blood mononuclear cells from buffy coats. Naive CXCR3-negative and CXCR3-positive CD8+ T cells were flow-sorted on a FACSAria III. Total RNA was extracted from sorted cells using an RNeasy Mini Kit. Overall study outcomes, separate from this receptor: Compared with CXCR3-negative naive cells, CXCR3-positive naive cells had TRB CDR3s with higher hydrophobicity (lower Kidera factor 4), lower energy, and higher strength and volume indices. Because surface CD5, which has been linked to self-reactivity in mice, was comparable between naive subsets, TCR interaction strength was also inferred from TRB CDR3 physicochemical properties. Similar TRBV-TRBJ usage was shown by naive CXCR3-negative and CXCR3-positive cells from the same donor, whereas distinct patterns were shown by memory cells. Repertoire diversity was comparably high in both naive subsets but much lower in memory CD8+ T cells. Freshly isolated PBMCs were used for most assays because CXCR3 expression partially decreased after cryopreservation.

Data came from a NextSeq 550. The Human TCR Profiling Kit (MiLaboratory) was used to prepare UMI-labeled 5' RACE TRB cDNA libraries. The full amount of extracted RNA was used for cDNA synthesis, and the full amount of resulting cDNA was used for PCR amplification. Libraries were prepared in parallel with an identical number of PCR cycles. As for the authors' bioinformatics: With a minimum of two reads required per UMI, MIGEC and MiXCR pulled out about 53,000 +/- 10,000 unique UMI-labeled TRB cDNA molecules from each library. On average, each library contained approximately 40,000 +/- 10,000 functional in-frame TRB CDR3 nucleotide clonotypes without stop codons. After downsampling to 5000 UMI-labeled TRB molecules per sample, diversity metrics such as normalized Shannon-Wiener and Chao1 were calculated in VDJtools. VDJtools computed clonotype-size-weighted physicochemical properties of the central five CDR3 residues: interaction energy, strength, volume and Kidera factor 4. With the reads reprocessed by TCRdb, a single entry stands for each CDR3 protein sequence and no DNA is reported. Clone size and V and J calls follow TCRdb, not the original study. In this sample's table one finds about 94,000 distinct CDR3 sequences. Of the sample, roughly 0.48% is held by the ten largest clones.

On this clonotype itself: The antigen it recognizes is unknown.

From the cysteine up to the phenylalanine, the CDR3 has a length of 15 residues. A DNA sequence was not provided. This sequence was found in a human donor in good health. Some clones in this sample may be carry-over from other donors' samples. Sequencing was performed on naive CXCR3+ CD8+ T cells from blood. The cell subset or site label, read with the paper, signifies: CD45RO-CCR7+CD27+CD95- naive CD8+ T cells expressing CXCR3 (TNR3+). The rearrangement joined TRBV12-3 or TRBV12-4 to TRBJ1-5. The CDR3 protein is CASSLGGVGSQPQHF.